A selection of T cell receptor beta chains follows, all from one sample in a study of shared clonotypes between healthy human individuals. Repertoires were generated with immunoSEQ multiplex PCR, while TCRdb's copy carries only in-frame clones and drops some. In the table there are 2 million to 2.5 million clones, 90% to 95% of which are singletons. The sample was naive CD4+ T cells sorted from blood. The receptors here all came from a man aged 18 to 35 in good health. CDR3s include the opening cysteine and the closing phenylalanine or tryptophan. Each record gives: D gene, J gene, V gene, clone size, CDR3 DNA, CDR3 protein. D genes are given only for firm matches. Expanded clones are given a class, and other clones once, few, many or no size at all.

d_gene: -; j_gene: TRBJ2-5; v_gene: TRBV29-1; abundance: -; CDR3nt: TGCAGCGGTAGTCGGGGTCAAGAGACCCAGTACTTC; CDR3aa: CSGSRGQETQYF
d_gene: -; j_gene: TRBJ1-1; v_gene: TRBV28; abundance: -; CDR3nt: TGTGCCAGCAGTTTGATTGGCGGAGGCCCTGAAGCTTTCTTT; CDR3aa: CASSLIGGGPEAFF
d_gene: -; j_gene: TRBJ2-5; v_gene: TRBV12-5; abundance: -; CDR3nt: TGTGCTAGTGGTTTGGTACGGGGCTCCCAGTACTTC; CDR3aa: CASGLVRGSQYF
d_gene: TRBD2; j_gene: TRBJ2-7; v_gene: TRBV28; abundance: -; CDR3nt: TGTGCCAGCAGTGCTAGCGGGGGGCAATACGAGCAGTACTTC; CDR3aa: CASSASGGQYEQYF
d_gene: -; j_gene: TRBJ2-7; v_gene: TRBV28; abundance: -; CDR3nt: TGTGCCAGCAGTTCTTACCCGGGGGCTAGGGGTTACGAGCAGTACTTC; CDR3aa: CASSSYPGARGYEQYF
d_gene: -; j_gene: TRBJ2-5; v_gene: TRBV15; abundance: -; CDR3nt: TGTGCCACCAGCAGAGATCCAGCTCAAATGGGGGAGACCCAGTACTTC; CDR3aa: CATSRDPAQMGETQYF
d_gene: -; j_gene: TRBJ1-2; v_gene: TRBV28; abundance: -; CDR3nt: TGTGCCAGCAGTTTAGGGGGAAATTACGGCTACACCTTC; CDR3aa: CASSLGGNYGYTF
d_gene: TRBD1; j_gene: TRBJ2-7; v_gene: TRBV10-1; abundance: -; CDR3nt: TGCGCCAGCAGAGGACAGGGTAGCGAGCAGTACTTC; CDR3aa: CASRGQGSEQYF
d_gene: -; j_gene: TRBJ1-1; v_gene: TRBV7-2; abundance: -; CDR3nt: TGTGCCAGCAGCTACCAGACGGGGCTGAAAACTGAAGCTTTCTTT; CDR3aa: CASSYQTGLKTEAFF
d_gene: TRBD1; j_gene: TRBJ1-5; v_gene: TRBV28; abundance: -; CDR3nt: TGTGCCAGCAGTTCCCCTTGGGGGGACAGCACCAATCAGCCCCAGCATTTT; CDR3aa: CASSSPWGDSTNQPQHF
d_gene: -; j_gene: TRBJ2-7; v_gene: TRBV27; abundance: -; CDR3nt: TGTGCCAGCAGGGCGACGGGGCACGAGCAGTACTTC; CDR3aa: CASRATGHEQYF
d_gene: TRBD2; j_gene: TRBJ2-2; v_gene: TRBV28; abundance: -; CDR3nt: TGTGCCAGCAGGGGACTAGCGGGGGCCCTTGTCAAGAACACCGGGGAGCTGTTTTTT; CDR3aa: CASRGLAGALVKNTGELFF
d_gene: -; j_gene: TRBJ1-2; v_gene: TRBV27; abundance: -; CDR3nt: TGTGCCAGCAGTTTCTTCGGTGACAGCAGTTCCTATGGCTACACCTTC; CDR3aa: CASSFFGDSSSYGYTF
d_gene: -; j_gene: TRBJ1-5; v_gene: TRBV6-6; abundance: -; CDR3nt: TGTGCCAGCAGTTACTCGACTTCCGGTGGGGGTCAGCCCCAGCATTTT; CDR3aa: CASSYSTSGGGQPQHF
d_gene: -; j_gene: TRBJ1-5; v_gene: TRBV6-1; abundance: -; CDR3nt: TGTGCCAGCAGTACCCCGGGAACTAGCAATCAGCCCCAGCATTTT; CDR3aa: CASSTPGTSNQPQHF
d_gene: TRBD1; j_gene: TRBJ2-7; v_gene: TRBV5-1; abundance: once; CDR3nt: TGCGCCAGCAGCTTCGGGTGGTGGACAGGGGCGTACGAGCAGTACTTC; CDR3aa: CASSFGWWTGAYEQYF
d_gene: TRBD1; j_gene: TRBJ2-7; v_gene: TRBV5-1; abundance: -; CDR3nt: TGCGCCAGCAGCTTGGCCGCAGGGGGCATTTACTCAGTTCAGTACTTC; CDR3aa: CASSLAAGGIYSVQYF
d_gene: TRBD1; j_gene: TRBJ2-7; v_gene: TRBV30; abundance: -; CDR3nt: TGTGCCTGGAGTGTATCAGGGACAGGGCCCTACGAGCAGTACTTC; CDR3aa: CAWSVSGTGPYEQYF
d_gene: -; j_gene: TRBJ2-1; v_gene: TRBV10-3; abundance: -; CDR3nt: TGTGCCATCGAAGGAACGGGCAATGAGCAGTTCTTC; CDR3aa: CAIEGTGNEQFF
d_gene: TRBD1; j_gene: TRBJ2-7; v_gene: TRBV15; abundance: -; CDR3nt: TGTGCCACCAGCAGAGATTACCCCGGGACAGCCTACGAGCAGTACTTC; CDR3aa: CATSRDYPGTAYEQYF
d_gene: -; j_gene: TRBJ1-1; v_gene: TRBV9; abundance: -; CDR3nt: TGTGCCAGCAGCGTTTTAACGGACAGAAACACTGAAGCTTTCTTT; CDR3aa: CASSVLTDRNTEAFF
d_gene: TRBD2; j_gene: TRBJ2-3; v_gene: TRBV4-3; abundance: -; CDR3nt: TGCGCCAGCAGCCAAGATGGGAAACTAGCGGGAGTCACAGATACGCAGTATTTT; CDR3aa: CASSQDGKLAGVTDTQYF
d_gene: -; j_gene: TRBJ2-7; v_gene: TRBV28; abundance: -; CDR3nt: TGTGCCAGCAGGTCTCTTACTAACTCCTACGAGCAGTACTTC; CDR3aa: CASRSLTNSYEQYF
d_gene: TRBD1; j_gene: TRBJ1-6; v_gene: TRBV7-9; abundance: few; CDR3nt: TGTGCCAGCAGCCCTCGACAGGGAGACAATTCACCCCTCCACTTT; CDR3aa: CASSPRQGDNSPLHF
d_gene: -; j_gene: TRBJ2-1; v_gene: TRBV5-1; abundance: -; CDR3nt: TGCGCCAGCAGCTTGCTGGGACTCCGCAATGAGCAGTTCTTC; CDR3aa: CASSLLGLRNEQFF
d_gene: -; j_gene: TRBJ1-4; v_gene: TRBV30; abundance: -; CDR3nt: TGTGCCTGGAGTCCCTACGGGGCAGGGCTTAATGAAAAACTGTTTTTT; CDR3aa: CAWSPYGAGLNEKLFF
d_gene: -; j_gene: TRBJ2-5; v_gene: TRBV5-1; abundance: -; CDR3nt: TGCGCCAGCAGCTTCTACGGGACGGTCCAAGAGACCCAGTACTTC; CDR3aa: CASSFYGTVQETQYF
d_gene: -; j_gene: TRBJ2-7; v_gene: TRBV5-5; abundance: -; CDR3nt: TGTGCCAGCAGCTTGGGGCAGGGAGGCGAGCAGTACTTC; CDR3aa: CASSLGQGGEQYF
d_gene: -; j_gene: TRBJ1-4; v_gene: TRBV7-9; abundance: -; CDR3nt: TGTGCCAGCAGCCCCGGGCAGGGGAATGAAAAACTGTTTTTT; CDR3aa: CASSPGQGNEKLFF
d_gene: -; j_gene: TRBJ2-7; v_gene: TRBV6-6; abundance: -; CDR3nt: TGTGCCAGCAGTTACCTGGGGGCGATCACCTACGAGCAGTACTTC; CDR3aa: CASSYLGAITYEQYF
d_gene: -; j_gene: TRBJ2-1; v_gene: TRBV6-1; abundance: -; CDR3nt: TGTGCCAGCAGTGAAGCGCCGAGCGGGGAGCAGTTCTTC; CDR3aa: CASSEAPSGEQFF
d_gene: TRBD1; j_gene: TRBJ1-5; v_gene: TRBV6-5; abundance: -; CDR3nt: TGTGCCAGTTCGACAGGGGCGAGCAATCAGCCCCAGCATTTT; CDR3aa: CASSTGASNQPQHF
d_gene: TRBD2; j_gene: TRBJ2-3; v_gene: TRBV2; abundance: -; CDR3nt: TGTGCCAGCAGTCGGACTAGCAGCACAGATACGCAGTATTTT; CDR3aa: CASSRTSSTDTQYF
d_gene: -; j_gene: TRBJ1-1; v_gene: TRBV28; abundance: -; CDR3nt: TGTGCCAGCAGTTTATTGGAGAACACTGAAGCTTTCTTT; CDR3aa: CASSLLENTEAFF
d_gene: -; j_gene: TRBJ2-7; v_gene: TRBV2; abundance: -; CDR3nt: TGTGCTGGTGGGGGAGCCTTTGGTGAGCAGTACTTC; CDR3aa: CAGGGAFGEQYF
d_gene: TRBD1; j_gene: TRBJ1-3; v_gene: TRBV5-7; abundance: -; CDR3nt: TGTGCCAGCAGCCTAGGACAGGGAAAAAACACCATATATTTT; CDR3aa: CASSLGQGKNTIYF
d_gene: TRBD1; j_gene: TRBJ1-2; v_gene: TRBV6-5; abundance: -; CDR3nt: TGTGCCACCCGACAGGGTGAAAACGGCTACACCTTC; CDR3aa: CATRQGENGYTF
d_gene: -; j_gene: TRBJ1-1; v_gene: TRBV30; abundance: -; CDR3nt: TGTGCCTGGAGTCTTACCTCGGGACTCTCAGTTCCTTTCTTT; CDR3aa: CAWSLTSGLSVPFF
d_gene: -; j_gene: TRBJ1-3; v_gene: TRBV28; abundance: -; CDR3nt: TGTGCCAGCACCCATGCTGCGACAGGACCAAGAAACACCATATATTTT; CDR3aa: CASTHAATGPRNTIYF
d_gene: TRBD1; j_gene: TRBJ1-2; v_gene: TRBV19; abundance: few; CDR3nt: TGTGCCAGTAGTAGAGGGACAGGGGGCGCTCACTATGGCTACACCTTC; CDR3aa: CASSRGTGGAHYGYTF
d_gene: -; j_gene: TRBJ1-3; v_gene: TRBV7-9; abundance: -; CDR3nt: TGTGCCAGCAGCTTTACAGACTCTCCTGGAAACACCATATATTTT; CDR3aa: CASSFTDSPGNTIYF
d_gene: -; j_gene: TRBJ2-7; v_gene: TRBV7-2; abundance: -; CDR3nt: TGTGCCAGCAGCTTAGGAGCGTCTTACCACGAGCAGTACTTC; CDR3aa: CASSLGASYHEQYF
d_gene: -; j_gene: TRBJ2-3; v_gene: TRBV5-4; abundance: -; CDR3nt: TGTGCCAGCAGCTCCGGACTAAGCACAGATACGCAGTATTTT; CDR3aa: CASSSGLSTDTQYF
d_gene: -; j_gene: TRBJ2-6; v_gene: TRBV7-9; abundance: -; CDR3nt: TGTGCCAGCAGCTTGTCTAGGGCCCTACTCTCTGGGGCCAACGTCCTGACTTTC; CDR3aa: CASSLSRALLSGANVLTF
d_gene: -; j_gene: TRBJ1-1; v_gene: TRBV27; abundance: -; CDR3nt: TGTGCCAGCACGACTTTGGGGAACACTGAAGCTTTCTTT; CDR3aa: CASTTLGNTEAFF
d_gene: -; j_gene: TRBJ1-1; v_gene: TRBV9; abundance: -; CDR3nt: TGTGCCAGCAGCGTAGCTGCGGCGAACACTGAAGCTTTCTTT; CDR3aa: CASSVAAANTEAFF
d_gene: -; j_gene: TRBJ2-7; v_gene: TRBV14; abundance: -; CDR3nt: TGTGCCAGCAGCCAAAGTCCAGGGAGGGAGCAGTACTTC; CDR3aa: CASSQSPGREQYF
d_gene: -; j_gene: TRBJ1-2; v_gene: TRBV30; abundance: -; CDR3nt: TGTGCCTGGAGTGTCCGGCAGGGGACTCCCAACTATGGCTACACCTTC; CDR3aa: CAWSVRQGTPNYGYTF
d_gene: TRBD2; j_gene: TRBJ2-7; v_gene: TRBV6-6; abundance: -; CDR3nt: TGTGCCAGCAGTGACGGGGGGTATTACGAGCAGTACTTC; CDR3aa: CASSDGGYYEQYF
d_gene: -; j_gene: TRBJ1-3; v_gene: TRBV7-6; abundance: -; CDR3nt: TGTGCCAGCAGCTTAGTGGAGGGTTTGGCTGGAAACACCATATATTTT; CDR3aa: CASSLVEGLAGNTIYF
d_gene: -; j_gene: TRBJ2-3; v_gene: TRBV19; abundance: -; CDR3nt: TGTGCCAGTAGTCGGCGTGGGGGAGATAAAGCAGATACGCAGTATTTT; CDR3aa: CASSRRGGDKADTQYF
d_gene: -; j_gene: TRBJ1-6; v_gene: TRBV15; abundance: -; CDR3nt: TGTGCCACCAGCAGAGTAATGACAGGAGGGGATTCACCCCTCCACTTT; CDR3aa: CATSRVMTGGDSPLHF
d_gene: TRBD2; j_gene: TRBJ2-3; v_gene: TRBV12-5; abundance: once; CDR3nt: TGTGCTAGTGGTACGAGAGGGACTAGCGGTAACCCAGATACGCAGTATTTT; CDR3aa: CASGTRGTSGNPDTQYF
d_gene: -; j_gene: TRBJ1-6; v_gene: TRBV21-1; abundance: -; CDR3nt: TGTGCCAGCAGCAAGCGGGATTCACCCCTCCACTTT; CDR3aa: CASSKRDSPLHF
d_gene: -; j_gene: TRBJ2-5; v_gene: TRBV5-1; abundance: -; CDR3nt: TGCGCCAGCAGCAGACCTAGCAACCAAGAGACCCAGTACTTC; CDR3aa: CASSRPSNQETQYF
d_gene: -; j_gene: TRBJ1-1; v_gene: TRBV12-5; abundance: -; CDR3nt: TGTGCTAGTGGTTTGGGGAGGGGAAACACTGAAGCTTTCTTT; CDR3aa: CASGLGRGNTEAFF